This T cell receptor (beta chain) came from a study of CD8+CD57+ T cells in acquired aplastic anemia. Study information: The mean DNA yield obtained from sorted CD4+ and CD8+ cells came to roughly 3.4 ug.

This clonotype was seen many times. The antigen remains undetermined. Profiling that covered TCR beta VDJ and CDR3 relied on genomic DNA as its template. Via MiXCR, TCRdb re-called the reads, giving one row per CDR3 protein. The repertoire holds around 130,000 distinct CDR3 sequences, with around 48% as singletons. The study's findings and limits: Any difference that existed in CD8+ Simpson's diversity between patients and controls was not significant.

V was pared by 7 bases and J by 7 bases, with 20 bases between. The CDR3 is 15 amino acids. Germline values: CDR1 SGHAT, CDR2 FQNNGV. This sequence was found in a human donor in good health, serving as a control. Sequenced sample: sorted CD4+, CD8+, or CD8+CD57+ T cells (not recorded which) from PBMCs. The chain employs TRBV11-2 and TRBJ2-1; D could derive from TRBD1 or TRBD2 (5 bases each). The DNA for the CDR3 is TGTGCCAGCACTTCTTATGGGGGTCAAAAAAATGAGCAGTTCTTC. Amino acid sequence: CASTSYGGQKNEQFF.